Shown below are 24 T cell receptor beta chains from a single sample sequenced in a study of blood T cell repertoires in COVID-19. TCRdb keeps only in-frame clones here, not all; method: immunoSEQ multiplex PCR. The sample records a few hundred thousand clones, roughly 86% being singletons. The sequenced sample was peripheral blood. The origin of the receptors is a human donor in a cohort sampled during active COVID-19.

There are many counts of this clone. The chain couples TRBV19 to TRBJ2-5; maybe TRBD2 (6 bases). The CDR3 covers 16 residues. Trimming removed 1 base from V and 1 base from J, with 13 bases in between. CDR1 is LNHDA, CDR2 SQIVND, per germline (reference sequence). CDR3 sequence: CASSIVEGRLQETQYF. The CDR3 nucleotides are TGTGCCAGTAGTATAGTGGAGGGGAGACTCCAAGAGACCCAGTACTTC. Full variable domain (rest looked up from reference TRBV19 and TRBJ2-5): DGGITQSPKYLFRKEGQNVTLSCEQNLNHDAMYWYRQDPGQGLRLIYYSQIVNDFQKGDIAEGYSVSREKKESFPLTVTSAQKNPTAFYLCASSIVEGRLQETQYFGPGTRLLVL.

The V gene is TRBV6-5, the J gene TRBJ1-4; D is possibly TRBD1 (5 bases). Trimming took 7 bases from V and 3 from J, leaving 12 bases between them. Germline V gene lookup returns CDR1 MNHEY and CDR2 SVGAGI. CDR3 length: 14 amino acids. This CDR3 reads CASTSGGANEKLFF. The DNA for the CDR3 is TGTGCCAGCACCAGCGGGGGGGCTAATGAAAAACTGTTTTTT.

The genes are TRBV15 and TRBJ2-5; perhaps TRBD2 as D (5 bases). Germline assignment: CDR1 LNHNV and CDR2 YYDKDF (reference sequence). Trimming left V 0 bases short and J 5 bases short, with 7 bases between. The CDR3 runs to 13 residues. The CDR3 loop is CATSRERAETQYF. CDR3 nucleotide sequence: TGTGCCACCAGCAGAGAGCGGGCTGAGACCCAGTACTTC.

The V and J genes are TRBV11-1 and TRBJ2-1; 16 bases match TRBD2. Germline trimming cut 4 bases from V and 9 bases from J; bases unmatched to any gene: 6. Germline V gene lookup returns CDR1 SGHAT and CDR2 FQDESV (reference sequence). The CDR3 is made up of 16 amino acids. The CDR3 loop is CASSSGLAGGPSEQFF. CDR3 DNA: TGTGCCAGCAGCTCGGGACTAGCGGGAGGGCCGAGTGAGCAGTTCTTC.

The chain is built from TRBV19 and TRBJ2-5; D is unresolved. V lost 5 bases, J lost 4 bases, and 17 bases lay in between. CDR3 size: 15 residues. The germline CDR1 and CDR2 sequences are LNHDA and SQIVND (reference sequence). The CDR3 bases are TGTGCCAGTAGTCCCTCCGGGTCTCAAGCAGAGACCCAGTACTTC. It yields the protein CASSPSGSQAETQYF. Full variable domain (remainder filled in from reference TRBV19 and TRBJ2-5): DGGITQSPKYLFRKEGQNVTLSCEQNLNHDAMYWYRQDPGQGLRLIYYSQIVNDFQKGDIAEGYSVSREKKESFPLTVTSAQKNPTAFYLCASSPSGSQAETQYFGPGTRLLVL.

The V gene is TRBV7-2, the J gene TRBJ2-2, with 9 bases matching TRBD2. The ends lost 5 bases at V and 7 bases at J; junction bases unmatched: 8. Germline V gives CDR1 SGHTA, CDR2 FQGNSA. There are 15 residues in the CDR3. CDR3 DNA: TGTGCCAGCAGCCCTAGCGGGGAAAGGGTCGGGGAGCTGTTTTTT. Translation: CASSPSGERVGELFF. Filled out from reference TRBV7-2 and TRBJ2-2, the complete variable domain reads GAGVSQSPSNKVTEKGKDVELRCDPISGHTALYWYRQSLGQGLEFLIYFQGNSAPDKSGLPSDRFSAERTGGSVSTLTIQRTQQEDSAVYLCASSPSGERVGELFFGEGSRLTVL.

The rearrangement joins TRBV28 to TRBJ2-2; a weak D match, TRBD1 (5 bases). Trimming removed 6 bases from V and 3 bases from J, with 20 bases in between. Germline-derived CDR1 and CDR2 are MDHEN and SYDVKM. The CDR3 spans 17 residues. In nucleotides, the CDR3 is TGTGCCAGCAGCCAGAATCCCCGGGTAGGGGACACCGGGGAGCTGTTTTTT. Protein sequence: CASSQNPRVGDTGELFF.

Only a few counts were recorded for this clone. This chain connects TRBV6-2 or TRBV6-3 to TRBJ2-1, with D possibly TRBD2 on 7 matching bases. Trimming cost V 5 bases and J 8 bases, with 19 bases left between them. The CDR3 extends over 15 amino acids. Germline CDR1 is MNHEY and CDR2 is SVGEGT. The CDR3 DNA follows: TGTGCCAGCAGTGGGGGGGCATCGGGGGCCGATGAGCAGTTCTTC. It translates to CASSGGASGADEQFF.

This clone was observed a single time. This CDR3 is CAWSSGGITDTQYF. Here the CDR3 DNA reads TGTGCCTGGAGTTCAGGGGGCATAACAGATACGCAGTATTTT. The chain uses TRBV30 and TRBJ2-3, with 8 bases aligning to TRBD1. Germline-derived CDR1 and CDR2 are GTSNPN and SVGIG (reference sequence). This CDR3 has 14 amino acids. V was pared by 2 bases and J by 3 bases, with 4 bases of the junction left unmatched.

The CDR3 nucleotides are TGTGCCAGCAGCGTAGTTGAGGGTGGCTCGAATTCACCCCTCCACTTT. This encodes CASSVVEGGSNSPLHF. The genes are TRBV9 and TRBJ1-6; D unresolved. The V gene's germline CDR1 is SGDLS and CDR2 YYNGEE. The CDR3 loop spans 16 amino acids. Trimming left V 0 bases short and J 7 bases short, with 14 bases between.

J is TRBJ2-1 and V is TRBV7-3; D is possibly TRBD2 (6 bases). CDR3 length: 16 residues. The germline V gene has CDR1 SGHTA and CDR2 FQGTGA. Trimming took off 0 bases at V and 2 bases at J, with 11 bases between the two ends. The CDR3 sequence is CASSLTSGSAYNEQFF. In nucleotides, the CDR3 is TGTGCCAGCAGCTTAACTAGCGGCTCCGCCTACAATGAGCAGTTCTTC.

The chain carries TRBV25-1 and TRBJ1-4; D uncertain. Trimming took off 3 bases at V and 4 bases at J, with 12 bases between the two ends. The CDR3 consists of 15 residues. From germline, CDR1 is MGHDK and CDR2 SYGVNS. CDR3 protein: CASSDLRGSNEKLFF. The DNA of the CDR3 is TGTGCCAGCAGTGACCTTAGAGGAAGTAATGAAAAACTGTTTTTT.

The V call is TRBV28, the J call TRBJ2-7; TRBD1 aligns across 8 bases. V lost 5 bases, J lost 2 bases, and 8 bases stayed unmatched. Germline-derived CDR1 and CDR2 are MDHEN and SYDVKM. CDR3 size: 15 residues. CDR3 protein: CASSPRTGITYEQYF. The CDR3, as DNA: TGTGCCAGCAGTCCCCGGACAGGGATAACCTACGAGCAGTACTTC.

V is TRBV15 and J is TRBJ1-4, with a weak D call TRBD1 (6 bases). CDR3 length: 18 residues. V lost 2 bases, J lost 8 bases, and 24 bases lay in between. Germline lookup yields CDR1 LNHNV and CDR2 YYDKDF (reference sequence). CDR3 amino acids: CATSRPGQSGIKGEKLFF. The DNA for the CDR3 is TGTGCCACCAGCAGACCCGGACAGTCAGGTATAAAAGGAGAAAAACTGTTTTTT. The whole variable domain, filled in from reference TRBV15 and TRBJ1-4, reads DAMVIQNPRYQVTQFGKPVTLSCSQTLNHNVMYWYQQKSSQAPKLLFHYYDKDFNNEADTPDNFQSRRPNTSFCFLDIRSPGLGDTAMYLCATSRPGQSGIKGEKLFFGSGTQLSVL.

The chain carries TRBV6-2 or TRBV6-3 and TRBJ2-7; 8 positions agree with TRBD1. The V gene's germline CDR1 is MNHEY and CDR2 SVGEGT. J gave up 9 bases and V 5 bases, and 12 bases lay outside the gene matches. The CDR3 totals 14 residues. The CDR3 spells CASSNHLRGLWQYF. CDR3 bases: TGTGCCAGCAGTAATCACCTCAGGGGGCTATGGCAGTACTTC.

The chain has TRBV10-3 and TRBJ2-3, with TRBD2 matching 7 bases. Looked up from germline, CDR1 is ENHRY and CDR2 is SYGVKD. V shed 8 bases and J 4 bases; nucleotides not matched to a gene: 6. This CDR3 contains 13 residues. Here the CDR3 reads CAIGGGLADTQYF. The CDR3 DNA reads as TGTGCCATCGGCGGGGGACTGGCAGATACGCAGTATTTT.

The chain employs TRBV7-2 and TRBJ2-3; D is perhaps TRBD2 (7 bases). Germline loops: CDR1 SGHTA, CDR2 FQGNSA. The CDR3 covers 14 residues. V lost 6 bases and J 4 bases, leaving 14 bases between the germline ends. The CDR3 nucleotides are TGTGCCAGCAGGGGGGGGGCTATCTCAGATACGCAGTATTTT. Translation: CASRGGAISDTQYF.

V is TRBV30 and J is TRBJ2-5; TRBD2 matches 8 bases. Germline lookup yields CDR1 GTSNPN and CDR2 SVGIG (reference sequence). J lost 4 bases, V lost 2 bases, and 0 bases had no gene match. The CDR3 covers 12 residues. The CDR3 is CAWSRGGETQYF. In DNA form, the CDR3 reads TGTGCCTGGAGTCGGGGGGGAGAGACCCAGTACTTC.

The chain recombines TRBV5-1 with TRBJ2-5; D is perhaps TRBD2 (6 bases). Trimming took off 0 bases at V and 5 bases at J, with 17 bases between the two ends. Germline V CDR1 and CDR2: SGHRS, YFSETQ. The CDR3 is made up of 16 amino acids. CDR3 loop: CASSLGPGGAGETQYF. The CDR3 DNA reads TGCGCCAGCAGCTTGGGCCCAGGAGGGGCCGGGGAGACCCAGTACTTC. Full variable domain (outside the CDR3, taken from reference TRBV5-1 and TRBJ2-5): KAGVTQTPRYLIKTRGQQVTLSCSPISGHRSVSWYQQTPGQGLQFLFEYFSETQRNKGNFPGRFSGRQFSNSRSEMNVSTLELGDSALYLCASSLGPGGAGETQYFGPGTRLLVL.

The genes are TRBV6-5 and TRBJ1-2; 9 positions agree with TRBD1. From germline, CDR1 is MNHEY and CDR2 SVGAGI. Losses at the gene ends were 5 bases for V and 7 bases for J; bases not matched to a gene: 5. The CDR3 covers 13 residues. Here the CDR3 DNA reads TGTGCCAGCAGTCGACAGGGGGAGGGTGGCTACACCTTC. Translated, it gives CASSRQGEGGYTF.

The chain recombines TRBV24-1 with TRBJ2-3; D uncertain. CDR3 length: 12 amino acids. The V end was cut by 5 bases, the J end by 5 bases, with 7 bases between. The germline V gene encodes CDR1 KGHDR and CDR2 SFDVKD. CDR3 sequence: CATSVLGDTQYF. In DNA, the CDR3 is TGTGCCACCAGTGTCCTAGGAGATACGCAGTATTTT.

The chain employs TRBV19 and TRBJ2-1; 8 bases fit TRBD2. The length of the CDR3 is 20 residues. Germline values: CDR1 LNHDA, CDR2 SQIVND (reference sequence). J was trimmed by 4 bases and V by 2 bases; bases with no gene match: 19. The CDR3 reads CASSINPLWREAPRYNEQFF. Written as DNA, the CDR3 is TGTGCCAGTAGTATAAACCCCTTGTGGCGGGAGGCCCCCAGATACAATGAGCAGTTCTTC.

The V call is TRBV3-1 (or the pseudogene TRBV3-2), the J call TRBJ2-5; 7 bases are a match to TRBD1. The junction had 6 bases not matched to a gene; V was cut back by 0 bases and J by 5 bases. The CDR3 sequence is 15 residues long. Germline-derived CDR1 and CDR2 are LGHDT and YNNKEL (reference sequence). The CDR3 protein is CASSQETRGRETQYF. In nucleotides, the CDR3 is TGTGCCAGCAGCCAAGAGACAAGGGGGCGGGAGACCCAGTACTTC.

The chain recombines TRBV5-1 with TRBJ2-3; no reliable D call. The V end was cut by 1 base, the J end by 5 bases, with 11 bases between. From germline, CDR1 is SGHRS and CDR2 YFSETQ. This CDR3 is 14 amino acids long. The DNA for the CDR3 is TGCGCCAGCAGCTTGTACTCTACCGGAGATACGCAGTATTTT. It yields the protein CASSLYSTGDTQYF.